This entry is about one TCR beta chain. The antigen remains undetermined. The data were taken from a study of cytomegalovirus exposure and HLA in healthy donors. Study-wide context: Early released data comprised 80 million to 100 million unique TCRs from HLA-typed donors. Overall study findings and caveats: There were several of the most significant clusters that appeared linked to common viral pathogens in a later analysis.

The study ran its PCR with 60 Vbeta and 13 Jbeta primers. Sequenced by immunoSEQ multiplex PCR; TCRdb stores in-frame clones only, minus some. The sample records 150,000 to 200,000 clones, about 75% being singletons. The receptor's source is a man between 35 and 55 years old in good health and CMV-seropositive. The material sequenced was PBMCs.

Written as DNA, the CDR3 is TGTGCCAGCAGTAGAACAGGGTTAGATATAGCTTTCTTT. The encoded protein is CASSRTGLDIAFF. The chain joins TRBV6-5 to TRBJ1-1, with TRBD1 as a possible D gene (6 bases). There are 13 residues in the CDR3. The germline V and J ends were trimmed by 5 bases and 10 bases, with 17 bases remaining between them. From germline, CDR1 is MNHEY and CDR2 SVGAGI.